This T cell receptor beta chain was recorded in a study of blood T cells in healthy people across ages (dated by TCRdb to about 2015). A note on the overall study: In model experiments, template switching captured roughly one uniquely barcoded TCR beta cDNA molecule for every two T cells. Using deep sequencing normalized with unique cDNA molecular identifiers, the study measured how TCR beta repertoire diversity changes with age. The donors were divided into four age groups: young (average around 17 years), middle-aged (about 39), aged (approximately 64) and long-lived (more than 75). To avoid experimental bias, donors of different ages were randomly spread across the sequencing lanes. For two donors (one aged 18 to 29 and one aged 80 or older), the study analyzed two additional independent replicas of 1 million unique cDNA reads from the same blood draw. The full study reports these points: Total diversity estimates from one million sequenced T cells were considered lower bounds and underestimates. Observed TCR beta diversity per million T cells fell roughly linearly with age, and a significant reduction was already apparent by age roughly 40. The CMV infection status of donors was not known, potentially confounding age-related changes in expanded clonotypes. Observed TCR beta diversity correlated strongly with the percentage of naive T cells measured by flow cytometry. Compared with the aged group, more naive CD4+ T cells, fewer expanded clones and increased TCR diversity were shown by the long-lived group, suggesting age selection. Conclusive comparison of naive and antigen-experienced compartments was prevented by the profiling of bulk unsorted PBMCs.

CDR1 and CDR2 (SGHKS, YYEKEE) derive from the germline V gene (reference sequence). The CDR3 numbers 15 residues from cysteine through phenylalanine. Kept here is only the CDR3 DNA, which spans 45 bases and is read in frame from base 1. V is pared back by 1 base and J by 6 bases, with 13 bases lying between the germline termini. Libraries were prepared through 5' RACE. The instrument was an Illumina HiSeq 2500. A second roughly 6 to 12 cycle PCR used a sample-barcoded 5' primer and a J-beta primer mix. A template-switch 5' adaptor carrying 12 random nucleotides introduced a unique molecular identifier onto each TCR beta cDNA molecule. Each sample yielded at least 2.5 million CDR3-containing paired-end reads. The Mint cDNA synthesis kit, primed by a TRBC-specific oligonucleotide, was used to synthesize first-strand cDNA from all RNA. Following uracil-DNA glycosylase treatment, all cDNA underwent a first 18-cycle PCR with the universal primers M1SS and BC2_uni_R. Per the source publication's procedure: For normalization, 1 million high-quality reads were randomly selected from each sample, with every read carrying a distinct molecular identifier. Instead of being binned into consensus sequences, reads that shared molecular identifiers were thrown out. CDR3 identification, clonotype clustering and error correction used MiTCR with a Q25 quality threshold and the strictest error-elimination algorithm. Lower-bound total TCR beta diversity was estimated with a nonparametric unseen species model using Euler transformation. The public sequencing data were trimmed at Q25 with fastp and processed into clonotypes with MiXCR by TCRdb, which kept only in-frame beta chains. One record per CDR3 amino acid sequence lists the most common genes and DNA. It is TCRdb's table, rather than the study itself, that gives the V and J calls and clone size. This sample gives around 800,000 distinct CDR3 sequences in total; approximately 44% of them show up just once. The ten largest clones capture around 21% of the sample.

For this clonotype: It has no known antigen specificity. Base-call qualities are not available, and no considerably larger clone is one nucleotide away.

The approximately 39 donors, aged about 6 to 90 years, were systemically healthy Caucasian individuals from Russia. Each donor gave about 9.2 milliliters of peripheral blood, drawn into EDTA-treated Vacutainer tubes. Ficoll-Paque density-gradient centrifugation was used to isolate PBMCs, with at least 7 million per sample. Trizol reagent was used to extract total RNA from the PBMCs, yielding at least 5 micrograms per sample. For every donor, flow cytometry on a PBMC aliquot measured the percentage of naive CD45RAhigh/CD27high T cells. This sequence was found in a man in his fifties or sixties in good health. The source material was blood. The chain uses TRBV5-5 and TRBJ2-2; a weak D assignment points to TRBD1 (6 bases agree). The CDR3 sequence is CASSLSGVDAGELFF. Read as DNA, the sequence is TGTGCCAGCAGCTTGTCAGGGGTTGACGCCGGGGAGCTGTTTTTT.